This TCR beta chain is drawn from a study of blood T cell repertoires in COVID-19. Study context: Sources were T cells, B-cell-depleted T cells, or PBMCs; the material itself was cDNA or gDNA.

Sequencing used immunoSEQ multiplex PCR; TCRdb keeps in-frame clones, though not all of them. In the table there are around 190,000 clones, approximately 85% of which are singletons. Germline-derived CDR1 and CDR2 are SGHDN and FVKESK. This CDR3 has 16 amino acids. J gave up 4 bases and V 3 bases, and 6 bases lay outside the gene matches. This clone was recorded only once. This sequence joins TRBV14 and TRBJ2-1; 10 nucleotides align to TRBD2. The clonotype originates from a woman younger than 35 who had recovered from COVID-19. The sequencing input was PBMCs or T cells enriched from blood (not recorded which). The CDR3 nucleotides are TGTGCCAGCAGCCAGACTCATAGCGGGGGGTACAATGAGCAGTTCTTC. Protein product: CASSQTHSGGYNEQFF.